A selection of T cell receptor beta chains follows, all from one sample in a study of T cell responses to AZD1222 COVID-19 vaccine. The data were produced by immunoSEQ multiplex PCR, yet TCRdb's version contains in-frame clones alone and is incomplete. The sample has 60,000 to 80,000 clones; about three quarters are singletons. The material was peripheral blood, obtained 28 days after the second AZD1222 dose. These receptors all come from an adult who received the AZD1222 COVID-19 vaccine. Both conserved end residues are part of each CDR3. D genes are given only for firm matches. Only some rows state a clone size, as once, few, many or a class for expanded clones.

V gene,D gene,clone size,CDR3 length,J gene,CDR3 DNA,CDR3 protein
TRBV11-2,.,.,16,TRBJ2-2,TGTGCCAGCAGCTTGGCCAAAGCTACGAACACCGGGGAGCTGTTTTTT,CASSLAKATNTGELFF
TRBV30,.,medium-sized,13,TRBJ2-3,TGTGCCTGGAGTGCATACTACACAGATACGCAGTATTTT,CAWSAYYTDTQYF
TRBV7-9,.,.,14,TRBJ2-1,TGTGCCAGCAGCTTAGGACGGACAGACAATGAGCAGTTCTTC,CASSLGRTDNEQFF
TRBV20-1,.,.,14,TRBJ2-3,TGCAGTGCTAGTAGGCAGCGAAGCACAGATACGCAGTATTTT,CSASRQRSTDTQYF
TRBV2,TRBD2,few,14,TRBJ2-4,TGTGCCAGCGATTCTAGCGGGGGGCCCGACATTCAGTACTTC,CASDSSGGPDIQYF
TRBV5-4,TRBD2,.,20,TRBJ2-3,TGTGCCAGCAACGACAGACCAGCGGGGGGGCCCCAATCTAGCACAGATACGCAGTATTTT,CASNDRPAGGPQSSTDTQYF
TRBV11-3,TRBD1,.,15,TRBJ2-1,TGTGCCAGCAGCCCAAGGACAGGGGGCCGGAATGAGCAGTTCTTC,CASSPRTGGRNEQFF
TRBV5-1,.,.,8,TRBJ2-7,TGCGCCAGCTACGAGCAGTACTTC,CASYEQYF
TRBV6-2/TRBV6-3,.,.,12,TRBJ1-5,TGTGCCAGCAGCCTTCCGAGAGGGCCCCAGCATTTT,CASSLPRGPQHF
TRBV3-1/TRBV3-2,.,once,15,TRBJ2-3,TGTGCCAGCAGCCAAGCTGGATCGCCCACAGATACGCAGTATTTT,CASSQAGSPTDTQYF
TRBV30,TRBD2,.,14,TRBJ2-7,TGTGCCTGGAGTCACGGGACTAGCGTGTACGAGCAGTACTTC,CAWSHGTSVYEQYF
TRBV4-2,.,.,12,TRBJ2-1,TGTGCCAGCAGCCAAGGTTGGGGTGAGCAGTTCTTC,CASSQGWGEQFF
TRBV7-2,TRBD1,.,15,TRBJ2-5,TGTGCCAGCAGCCCCGCCGGGACAGGGGAAGAGACCCAGTACTTC,CASSPAGTGEETQYF
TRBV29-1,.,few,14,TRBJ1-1,TGCAGCGTTGATGGGGTGTCGGGGGCCACTGAAGCTTTCTTT,CSVDGVSGATEAFF
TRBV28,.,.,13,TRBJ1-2,TGTGCCAGCATCAGTCAGGCAAACTATGGCTACACCTTC,CASISQANYGYTF
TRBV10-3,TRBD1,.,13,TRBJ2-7,TGTGCCATCAGTGAAAGGGACAGTGGGGAGCAGTACTTC,CAISERDSGEQYF
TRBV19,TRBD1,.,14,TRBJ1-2,TGTGCCAGTAGTCGACAGGGGGCAGACTATGGCTACACCTTC,CASSRQGADYGYTF
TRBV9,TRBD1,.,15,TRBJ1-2,TGTGCCAGCAGCGCCGGGACAGGGACTAACTATGGCTACACCTTC,CASSAGTGTNYGYTF
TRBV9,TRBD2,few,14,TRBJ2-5,TGTGCCAGCAGCCCCGGGACTAGCCGGGAGACCCAGTACTTC,CASSPGTSRETQYF
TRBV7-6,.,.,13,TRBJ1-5,TGTGCCAGCAGCTCGGTTCTGTGGCAGCCCCAGCATTTT,CASSSVLWQPQHF
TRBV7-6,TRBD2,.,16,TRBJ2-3,TGTGCCAGCAGCTTAGAAAGAGCGGGGGGCACAGATACGCAGTATTTT,CASSLERAGGTDTQYF
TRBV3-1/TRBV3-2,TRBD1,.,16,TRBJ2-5,TGTGCCAGCAGCCTCGTTTGGGACAGGATTCAAGAGACCCAGTACTTC,CASSLVWDRIQETQYF
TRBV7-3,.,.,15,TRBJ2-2,TGTGCCAGCAGCCCTAGGCTGGGGGAGGTCGGGGAGCTGTTTTTT,CASSPRLGEVGELFF
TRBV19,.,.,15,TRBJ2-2,TGTGCCAGTAGTATGGCCAGGGGGGCCACCGGGGAGCTGTTTTTT,CASSMARGATGELFF
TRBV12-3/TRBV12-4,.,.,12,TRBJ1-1,TGTGCCAGCAGTTTGTCACGGGCTGAAGCTTTCTTT,CASSLSRAEAFF
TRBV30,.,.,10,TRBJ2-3,TGTGCCTGGAGTGTGGGGCCGCAGTATTTT,CAWSVGPQYF
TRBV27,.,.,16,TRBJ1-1,TGTGCCAGCAGTTTTGAGTTTCGCCGGGCGAACACTGAAGCTTTCTTT,CASSFEFRRANTEAFF
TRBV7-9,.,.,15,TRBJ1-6,TGTGCCAGCAGCGCCGACGGTTACAATAATTCACCCCTCCACTTT,CASSADGYNNSPLHF
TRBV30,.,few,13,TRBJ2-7,TGTGCCTGGAGTGGGACAGCGTCCTACGAGCAGTACTTC,CAWSGTASYEQYF
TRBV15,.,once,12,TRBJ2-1,TGTGCCACCAGTAGAGACGAGAGTGAGCAGTTCTTC,CATSRDESEQFF
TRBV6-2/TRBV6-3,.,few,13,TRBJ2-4,TGTGCCAGCAGTTATTTAGCCAAAAACATTCAGTACTTC,CASSYLAKNIQYF
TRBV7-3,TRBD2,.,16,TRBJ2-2,TGTGCCAGCAGCTCAAACCTAGCGGGAAACACCGGGGAGCTGTTTTTT,CASSSNLAGNTGELFF
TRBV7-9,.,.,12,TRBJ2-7,TGTGCCAGCAGCTTAACAGTCAACGAGCAGTACTTC,CASSLTVNEQYF
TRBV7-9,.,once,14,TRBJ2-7,TGTGCCAGCAGCTTAGCGCCTGGAGGGAGCGAGCAGTACTTC,CASSLAPGGSEQYF
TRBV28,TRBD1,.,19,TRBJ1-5,TGTGCCAGCAAACGGGAGACAGGGGGGTCCTATCATAGCAATCAGCCCCAGCATTTT,CASKRETGGSYHSNQPQHF
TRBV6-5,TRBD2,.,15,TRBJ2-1,TGTGCCAGCAGCTCACGGGAGGGCCTTTCAAATGAGCAGTTCTTC,CASSSREGLSNEQFF
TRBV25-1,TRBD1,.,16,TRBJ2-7,TGTGCCAGCAGTGCCCCAGGGGACAGGGGTATCTACGAGCAGTACTTC,CASSAPGDRGIYEQYF
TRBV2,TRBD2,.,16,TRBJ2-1,TGTGCCAGCAGTGGGCAGCTAGCGGGAGTGGGCAATGAGCAGTTCTTC,CASSGQLAGVGNEQFF
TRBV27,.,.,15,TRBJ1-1,TGTGCCAGCAGTGGGTATGTGGGTGTTGTCACTGAAGCTTTCTTT,CASSGYVGVVTEAFF
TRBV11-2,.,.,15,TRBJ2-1,TGTGCCAGCAGCCCTAGGGGGGGGATCGGTTTTGAGCAGTTCTTC,CASSPRGGIGFEQFF
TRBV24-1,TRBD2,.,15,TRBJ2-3,TGTGCCACCAGTGATGCTAGCGGAGCCACAGATACGCAGTATTTT,CATSDASGATDTQYF